A single sample gave rise to the 27 T cell receptor beta chains below, sequenced in a study of beta chain features in type 1 diabetes. Investigators reverse transcribed all isolated RNA, so they sequenced expressed TCRB transcripts. Using immunoSEQ multiplex PCR, the repertoire was profiled, and TCRdb retains in-frame clones only, with some absent. Seen here are roughly 290,000 clones, 7.5% to 9.5% observed once, and the top ten hold over 0.8%. What was sequenced was central memory CD4+ T cells from blood. The receptor set was obtained from a woman under 30 in good health.

This clone was detected a few times. The chain joins TRBV19 to TRBJ2-4; D uncertain. CDR1 and CDR2 from the germline V gene are LNHDA and SQIVND (reference sequence). Deletions cut 2 bases from V and 7 bases from J, with 12 bases between. The CDR3 runs to 14 residues. The CDR3 sequence: CASSISNYGNIQYF. The DNA for the CDR3 is TGTGCCAGTAGTATATCCAACTACGGGAACATTCAGTACTTC.

The J gene is TRBJ1-3, the V gene TRBV5-1; TRBD1 agrees at 8 bases. Germline-derived CDR1 and CDR2 are SGHRS and YFSETQ. The V and J ends lost 4 bases and 0 bases, in that order; junction bases with no gene match: 9. The CDR3 sequence is 17 residues long. The CDR3 sequence is CASSPGQGSPSGNTIYF. CDR3 nucleotides: TGCGCCAGCAGCCCTGGACAGGGTTCGCCCTCTGGAAACACCATATATTTT. The whole variable domain, remainder taken from reference TRBV5-1 and TRBJ1-3, is KAGVTQTPRYLIKTRGQQVTLSCSPISGHRSVSWYQQTPGQGLQFLFEYFSETQRNKGNFPGRFSGRQFSNSRSEMNVSTLELGDSALYLCASSPGQGSPSGNTIYFGEGSWLTVV.

This rearrangement joins TRBV19 to TRBJ1-1, with a possible D match to TRBD1 (6 bases). Trimming pared 5 bases from V and 4 bases from J, leaving 17 bases between. In germline, CDR1 is LNHDA, CDR2 SQIVND (reference sequence). The CDR3 has 15 residues. The CDR3 coding sequence is TGTGCCAGTAGTGGCAGACAGGCAACGGGCACTGAAGCTTTCTTT. It encodes CASSGRQATGTEAFF.

The sample holds a few counts of this clone. The chain joins TRBV4-3 to TRBJ1-4; no clear D gene. The CDR3 totals 15 residues. V dropped 0 bases and J dropped 7 bases, with 12 bases sitting between them. The V gene's germline CDR1 is LGHNA and CDR2 YSLEER. The CDR3, as DNA: TGCGCCAGCAGCCAAGACAGGTCCAGTTTTGAAAAACTGTTTTTT. As protein: CASSQDRSSFEKLFF.

This clone turned up a few times. V is TRBV7-2 and J is TRBJ2-1; 10 positions agree with TRBD2. This CDR3 has 17 amino acids. With V trimmed by 1 base and J by 7 bases, 10 bases remained unmatched. CDR1 is SGHTA, CDR2 FQGNSA, per germline. CDR3 nucleotides: TGTGCCAGCAGCTTAGACCCAGCGGGGGGGCCGAGGAATGAGCAGTTCTTC. Its translation: CASSLDPAGGPRNEQFF.

This clone has more than one count but fewer than ten. The chain is built from TRBV18 and TRBJ2-2, with D perhaps matching TRBD2 (6 bases). V shed 5 bases and J shed 0 bases, with 13 bases lying between them. The CDR3 runs 16 residues. Germline values: CDR1 KGHSH, CDR2 LQKENI. The CDR3 nucleotides read TGTGCCAGCTCAGCCCGGGGGTTCGCGAACACCGGGGAGCTGTTTTTT. Translation gives CASSARGFANTGELFF.

This clone was counted a few times. This chain connects TRBV11-3 to TRBJ1-1; the D gene is possibly TRBD1 (5 bases). Germline assignment: CDR1 SGHNT and CDR2 YENEEA. This CDR3 has 15 residues. The V and J ends lost 2 bases and 2 bases respectively, with 12 bases between them. CDR3 region: CASSLSGAANTEAFF. As DNA, the CDR3 is TGTGCCAGCAGCTTAAGCGGGGCGGCAAACACTGAAGCTTTCTTT. The variable domain in full, with the rest retrieved from reference TRBV11-3 and TRBJ1-1, is EAGVVQSPRYKIIEKKQPVAFWCNPISGHNTLYWYLQNLGQGPELLIRYENEEAVDDSQLPKDRFSAERLKGVDSTLKIQPAELGDSAVYLCASSLSGAANTEAFFGQGTRLTVV.

This clone was recorded a few times. The rearrangement joins TRBV5-6 to TRBJ1-1; tentative D call: TRBD1 (6 bases). Germline CDR1 reads SGHDT; CDR2 reads YYEEEE. There are 15 residues in the CDR3. The V and J ends lost 4 bases and 2 bases respectively, with 15 bases between them. CDR3 loop: CASSPDTGFNTEAFF. The DNA for the CDR3 is TGTGCCAGCAGCCCTGACACAGGGTTCAACACTGAAGCTTTCTTT.

The table lists this clone with a few counts. The chain joins TRBV28 to TRBJ2-2, with 7 bases matching TRBD1. V lost 5 bases, J lost 5 bases, and 8 bases stayed unmatched. The CDR3 totals 15 residues. Germline V CDR1 and CDR2: MDHEN, SYDVKM. The chain's CDR3 is CASSTTGVRTGELFF. CDR3 sequence (DNA): TGTGCCAGCAGTACAACAGGGGTTCGGACCGGGGAGCTGTTTTTT. Full variable domain (outside the CDR3, taken from reference TRBV28 and TRBJ2-2): DVKVTQSSRYLVKRTGEKVFLECVQDMDHENMFWYRQDPGLGLRLIYFSYDVKMKEKGDIPEGYSVSREKKERFSLILESASTNQTSMYLCASSTTGVRTGELFFGEGSRLTVL.

This clone turned up a few times. This chain joins TRBV30 and TRBJ2-2; TRBD1 might be the D (5 bases). V dropped 8 bases and J dropped 5 bases, with 18 bases sitting between them. The CDR3 is made up of 14 amino acids. Per germline, CDR1 GTSNPN and CDR2 SVGIG (reference sequence). CDR3 amino acids: CAGRFFRVTGELFF. The CDR3 DNA reads as TGTGCCGGGCGATTTTTCAGGGTGACCGGGGAGCTGTTTTTT.

This clone was detected only a few times. The CDR3 DNA reads TGTGCCAGCAGTTACAGGGGTTTGGACACTGAAGCTTTCTTT. Amino acid sequence: CASSYRGLDTEAFF. The chain joins TRBV6-5 to TRBJ1-1; TRBD1 might be the D (5 bases). Germline-derived CDR1 and CDR2 are MNHEY and SVGAGI. V dropped 2 bases and J dropped 3 bases, with 10 bases sitting between them. The CDR3 has 14 amino acids.

The V call is TRBV18, the J call TRBJ2-3; maybe TRBD2 (5 bases). The CDR3 is 14 residues long. Germline CDR1 KGHSH, CDR2 LQKENI. Trimming cost V 3 bases and J 4 bases, with 11 bases left between them. The CDR3 DNA is TGTGCCAGCTCACCTAACCGGGAACCAGATACGCAGTATTTT. It translates to CASSPNREPDTQYF. Using reference TRBV18 and TRBJ2-3 for the parts outside the CDR3, the full variable domain is NAGVMQNPRHLVRRRGQEARLRCSPMKGHSHVYWYRQLPEEGLKFMVYLQKENIIDESGMPKERFSAEFPKEGPSILRIQQVVRGDSAAYFCASSPNREPDTQYFGPGTRLTVL.

The chain is built from TRBV10-3 and TRBJ1-5, with D hard to call. CDR1 is ENHRY and CDR2 is SYGVKD in the germline V gene. V was cut by 0 bases and J by 7 bases, with 7 bases left in between. The CDR3 contains 13 residues. CDR3 in amino acids: CAISESPRQPQHF. CDR3 DNA sequence: TGTGCCATCAGTGAGTCCCCTCGGCAGCCCCAGCATTTT.

This clone appeared a few times. The chain uses TRBV4-2 and TRBJ1-2, with 11 bases that match TRBD1. Germline lookup yields CDR1 LGHNA and CDR2 YNFKEQ. The CDR3 sequence is 16 residues long. V shed 4 bases and J 8 bases; nucleotides not matched to a gene: 12. CDR3 sequence reads: CASSRSGVGQGEGYTF. The CDR3 DNA is TGTGCCAGCAGCCGATCCGGCGTGGGACAGGGGGAAGGCTACACCTTC.

This clone was seen only a few times. The rearrangement links TRBV7-3 to TRBJ2-2; 7 bases are shared with TRBD1. V dropped 4 bases and J dropped 4; count of bases not matched to a gene: 9. Germline assignment: CDR1 SGHTA and CDR2 FQGTGA. The CDR3 has 16 residues. CDR3 amino acids: CASSSSGQTSTGELFF. Here the CDR3 DNA reads TGTGCCAGCAGCTCATCGGGACAGACCTCCACCGGGGAGCTGTTTTTT.

Of note for this clone: At one end the junction does not follow the germline gene, possibly because of a read error. The chain couples TRBV6-6 to TRBJ1-2; no definite D call. The CDR3 has 13 amino acids. Germline CDR1 MNHNY, CDR2 SVGAGI (reference sequence). The CDR3 loop is CASSYSGLGSFFF. The CDR3 DNA is TGTGCCAGCAGTTACTCTGGGCTTGGCTCCTTCTTCTTC.

Relative to its sample, this clone is medium-sized (0.01 to 0.1%). The V and J genes are TRBV2 and TRBJ1-1, with 7 bases matching TRBD1. The CDR3 runs 13 residues. Per the germline V gene, CDR1 is SNHLY and CDR2 is FYNNEI. J gave up 4 bases and V 5 bases, and 4 bases lay outside the gene matches. The CDR3 region has the DNA TGTGCCAGCAGTACAGGGGCTGGCACTGAAGCTTTCTTT. Its protein is CASSTGAGTEAFF.

This chain joins TRBV28 and TRBJ2-1; 11 positions agree with TRBD1. The V gene end was trimmed by 3 bases and the J gene end by 6 bases; junction bases not matched to a gene: 7. Germline values: CDR1 MDHEN, CDR2 SYDVKM. There are 16 residues in the CDR3. CDR3 protein: CASSLRAGTGGNEQFF. DNA of the CDR3: TGTGCCAGCAGTTTGCGCGCCGGGACAGGGGGCAATGAGCAGTTCTTC.

This clone was counted at least ten times. V is TRBV18 and J is TRBJ2-2; 7 bases line up with TRBD1. V dropped 8 bases and J dropped 2; count of bases not matched to a gene: 5. CDR1 and CDR2 (germline): KGHSH, LQKENI. This CDR3 has 14 residues. The CDR3 reads CASRWDSNTGELFF. CDR3 DNA sequence: TGTGCCAGCCGCTGGGACAGTAACACCGGGGAGCTGTTTTTT. Drawing the rest from reference TRBV18 and TRBJ2-2, the complete variable domain is NAGVMQNPRHLVRRRGQEARLRCSPMKGHSHVYWYRQLPEEGLKFMVYLQKENIIDESGMPKERFSAEFPKEGPSILRIQQVVRGDSAAYFCASRWDSNTGELFFGEGSRLTVL.

The rearrangement joins TRBV7-2 to TRBJ2-1; 8 positions match TRBD2. The CDR3 extends over 14 amino acids. V was pared by 4 bases and J by 9 bases, with 8 bases of the junction left unmatched. Germline V gives CDR1 SGHTA, CDR2 FQGNSA. The CDR3 spells CASSSHFSGAEQFF. The CDR3 bases are TGTGCCAGCAGCTCTCACTTTAGCGGGGCTGAGCAGTTCTTC.

This clone showed up just a few times. The chain recombines TRBV30 with TRBJ1-5; 7 bases are shared with TRBD1. Germline loops: CDR1 GTSNPN, CDR2 SVGIG (reference sequence). The CDR3 has 14 amino acids. Losses at the gene ends were 4 bases for V and 6 bases for J; bases not matched to a gene: 9. CDR3 residues: CAWTVQGNVQPQHF. In DNA form, the CDR3 reads TGTGCCTGGACCGTACAGGGGAACGTTCAGCCCCAGCATTTT.

The CDR3 sequence: CASRSGTGDEKLFF. The CDR3 region has the DNA TGTGCCAGCCGGTCCGGGACAGGGGATGAAAAACTGTTTTTT. This chain links TRBV7-2 with TRBJ1-4; 10 bases are shared with TRBD1. Looked up from germline, CDR1 is SGHTA and CDR2 is FQGNSA. V was pared by 8 bases and J by 6 bases, with 6 bases of the junction left unmatched. This CDR3 is built from 14 residues.

This clone was counted between two and nine times. The chain links TRBV2 to TRBJ1-5, with TRBD1 identical over 9 bases. Germline trimming cut 4 bases from V and 7 bases from J; bases unmatched to any gene: 2. Germline V CDR1 and CDR2: SNHLY, FYNNEI. The CDR3 covers 13 residues. This CDR3 reads CASSGQGGQPQHF. The CDR3 nucleotides read TGTGCCAGCAGTGGACAGGGGGGACAGCCCCAGCATTTT.

The chain carries TRBV11-2 and TRBJ1-1; unclear D gene. V was pared by 2 bases and J by 2 bases, with 9 bases between. The CDR3 spans 14 residues. Germline V gene data show CDR1 as SGHAT and CDR2 as FQNNGV. The CDR3 DNA follows: TGTGCCAGCAGCTTATTTCTGGGTAACACTGAAGCTTTCTTT. It translates to CASSLFLGNTEAFF.

The chain links TRBV7-8 to TRBJ1-1; D remains ambiguous. The V gene lost 1 base and the J gene lost 1 base, with 10 bases spanning the gap. The CDR3 loop spans 15 amino acids. Germline assignment: CDR1 SGHVS and CDR2 FQNEAQ. The CDR3 DNA reads as TGTGCCAGCAGCTTAGAGCACAGAAAGAACACTGAAGCTTTCTTT. Amino acids: CASSLEHRKNTEAFF. The whole variable domain, filled in from reference TRBV7-8 and TRBJ1-1, reads GAGVSQSPRYKVAKRGQDVALRCDPISGHVSLFWYQQALGQGPEFLTYFQNEAQLDKSGLPSDRFFAERPEGSVSTLKIQRTQQEDSAVYLCASSLEHRKNTEAFFGQGTRLTVV.

The gene calls are TRBV11-2 and TRBJ2-1, with a possible D match to TRBD1 (5 bases). The CDR3 totals 17 residues. V shed 0 bases and J shed 2 bases, with 14 bases lying between them. The germline gives CDR1 SGHAT, CDR2 FQNNGV. The CDR3 bases are TGTGCCAGCAGCTTAGATACTGCAGGGAACCCCTACAATGAGCAGTTCTTC. Its translation: CASSLDTAGNPYNEQFF.

About this clone itself: Additional DNA sequences in this sample encode the identical CDR3. The chain carries TRBV15 and TRBJ2-3; D gene uncertain. The CDR3 length is 12 residues. The germline gives CDR1 LNHNV, CDR2 YYDKDF (reference sequence). V shed 2 bases and J shed 6 bases, with 6 bases lying between them. The CDR3 sequence is CATSRQRDTQYF. The CDR3 DNA reads TGTGCCACCAGCAGACAGCGTGATACGCAGTATTTT.